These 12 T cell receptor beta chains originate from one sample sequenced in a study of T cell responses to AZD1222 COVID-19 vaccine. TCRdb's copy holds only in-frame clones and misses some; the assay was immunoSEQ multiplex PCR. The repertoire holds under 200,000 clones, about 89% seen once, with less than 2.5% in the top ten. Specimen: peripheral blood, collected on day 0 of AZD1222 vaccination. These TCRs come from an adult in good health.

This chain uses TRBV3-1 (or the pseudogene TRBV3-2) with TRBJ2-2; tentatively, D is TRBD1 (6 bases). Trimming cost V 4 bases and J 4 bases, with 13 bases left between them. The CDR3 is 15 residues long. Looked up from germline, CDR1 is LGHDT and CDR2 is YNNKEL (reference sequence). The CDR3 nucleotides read TGTGCCAGCAGCCTACCGACAGGATTCACCGGGGAGCTGTTTTTT. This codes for CASSLPTGFTGELFF.

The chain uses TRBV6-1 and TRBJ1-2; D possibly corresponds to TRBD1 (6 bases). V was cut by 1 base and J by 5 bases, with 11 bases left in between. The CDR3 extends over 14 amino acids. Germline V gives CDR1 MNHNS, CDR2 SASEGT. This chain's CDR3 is CASSEVRTEYGYTF. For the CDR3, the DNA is TGTGCCAGCAGTGAAGTGCGGACAGAGTATGGCTACACCTTC.

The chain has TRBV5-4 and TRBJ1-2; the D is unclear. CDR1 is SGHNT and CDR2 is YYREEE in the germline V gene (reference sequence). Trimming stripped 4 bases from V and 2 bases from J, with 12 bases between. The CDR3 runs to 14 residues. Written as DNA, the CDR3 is TGTGCCAGCAGCCCCGGCGGAGGGAACTATGGCTACACCTTC. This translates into CASSPGGGNYGYTF.

In nucleotides, the CDR3 is TGTGCCAGCAGTTACAGACTAGCGGTACTCGCCTACGAGCAGTACTTC. Its translation: CASSYRLAVLAYEQYF. The genes are TRBV6-2 or TRBV6-3 and TRBJ2-7; 9 nucleotides match TRBD2. Looked up from germline, CDR1 is MNHEY and CDR2 is SVGEGT. The CDR3 length is 16 residues. With 2 bases clipped from V and 2 bases from J, the junction kept 7 bases outside the gene matches.

In DNA form, the CDR3 reads TGTGCCAGCAGTTACTTAACGGGAGTCGGCGAGCAGTACTTC. Protein: CASSYLTGVGEQYF. The genes are TRBV6-2 or TRBV6-3 and TRBJ2-7; tentatively, D is TRBD2 (6 bases). V was trimmed by 1 base and J by 6 bases, leaving 13 bases between them. CDR1 and CDR2 from the germline V gene are MNHEY and SVGEGT. The CDR3 contains 14 residues.

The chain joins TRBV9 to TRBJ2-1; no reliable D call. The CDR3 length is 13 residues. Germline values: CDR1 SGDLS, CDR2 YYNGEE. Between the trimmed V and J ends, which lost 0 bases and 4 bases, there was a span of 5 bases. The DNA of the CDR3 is TGTGCCAGCAGCGTAGTTTCATACAATGAGCAGTTCTTC. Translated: CASSVVSYNEQFF.

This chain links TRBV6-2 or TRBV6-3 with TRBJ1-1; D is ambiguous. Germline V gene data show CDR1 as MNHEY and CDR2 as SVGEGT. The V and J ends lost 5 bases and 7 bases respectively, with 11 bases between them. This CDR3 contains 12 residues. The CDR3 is CASSHGVIEAFF. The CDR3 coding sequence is TGTGCCAGCAGTCACGGGGTCATTGAAGCTTTCTTT.

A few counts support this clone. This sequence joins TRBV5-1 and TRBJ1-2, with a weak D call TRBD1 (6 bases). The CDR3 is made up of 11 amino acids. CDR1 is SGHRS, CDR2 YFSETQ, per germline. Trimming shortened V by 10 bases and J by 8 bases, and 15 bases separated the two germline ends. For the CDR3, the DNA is TGCGCCGCCCGGGACACGCACGGCTACACCTTC. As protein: CAARDTHGYTF. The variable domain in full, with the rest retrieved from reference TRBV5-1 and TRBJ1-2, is KAGVTQTPRYLIKTRGQQVTLSCSPISGHRSVSWYQQTPGQGLQFLFEYFSETQRNKGNFPGRFSGRQFSNSRSEMNVSTLELGDSALYLCAARDTHGYTFGSGTRLTVV.

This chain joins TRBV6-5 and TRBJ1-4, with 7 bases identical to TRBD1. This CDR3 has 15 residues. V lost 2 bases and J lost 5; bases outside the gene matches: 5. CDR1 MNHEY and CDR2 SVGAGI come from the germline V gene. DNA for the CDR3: TGTGCCAGCAGTTACCAACAGGGGCGAAATGAAAAACTGTTTTTT. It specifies CASSYQQGRNEKLFF.

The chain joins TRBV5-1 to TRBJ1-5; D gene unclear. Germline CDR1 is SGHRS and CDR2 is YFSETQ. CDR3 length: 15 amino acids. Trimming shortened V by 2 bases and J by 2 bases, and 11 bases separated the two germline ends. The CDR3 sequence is CASSLGPLGNQPQHF. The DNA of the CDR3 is TGCGCCAGCAGCTTAGGACCCCTTGGCAATCAGCCCCAGCATTTT.

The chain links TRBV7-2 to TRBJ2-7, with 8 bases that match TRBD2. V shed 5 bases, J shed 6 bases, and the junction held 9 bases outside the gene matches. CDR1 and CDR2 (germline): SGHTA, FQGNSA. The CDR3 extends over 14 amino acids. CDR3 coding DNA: TGTGCCAGCAGCCCGAGCGGGAGCGGACGCGAGCAGTACTTC. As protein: CASSPSGSGREQYF.

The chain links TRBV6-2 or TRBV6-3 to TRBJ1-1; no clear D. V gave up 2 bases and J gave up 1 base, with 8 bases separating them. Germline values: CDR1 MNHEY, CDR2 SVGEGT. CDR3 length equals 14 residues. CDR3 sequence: CASSYLPANTEAFF. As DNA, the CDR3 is TGTGCCAGCAGTTACCTACCGGCGAACACTGAAGCTTTCTTT.